The source of this TCR beta chain is a study of T cells after posttransplantation cyclophosphamide. Study-wide findings and caveats: Blood and skin or GI T cell repertoires showed limited TRB overlap. Recipient CMV seropositivity and CMV reactivation strongly tracked TRB clonality. Donor CD8+ memory clones often dominated recipient blood repertoires at later times.

Some clones are missing from TCRdb's copy, which holds only in-frame ones; the method was immunoSEQ multiplex PCR. In the table there are 6,000 to 7,500 clones, about 80% of which are singletons. Busulfan-fludarabine conditioning, marrow transplant, and cyclophosphamide on days +3 and +4 were administered. In regard to this clone: What it binds is unknown.

V shed 4 bases, J shed 6 bases, and the junction held 6 bases outside the gene matches. CDR1 and CDR2 (germline): SQVTM, ANQGSEA. The CDR3 spans 13 residues. This sequence was found in a female patient between 50 and 60 years old who received an allogeneic stem cell transplant from a related donor, was CMV-positive, and had no GVHD. Some of the T cells might come from the graft donor. Specimen: PBMCs, collected after allogeneic stem cell transplant with posttransplant cyclophosphamide. The chain uses TRBV29-1 and TRBJ2-7; TRBD2 aligns across 10 bases. The CDR3 loop is CSVGQGLALEQYF. DNA for the CDR3: TGCAGCGTTGGTCAGGGACTAGCGCTCGAGCAGTACTTC.